Many counts were recorded for the clone carrying this T cell receptor beta chain. The sample originates from a study of identical twins. Unique molecular identifiers were present on the cDNA, which also gained a universal primer site by template switching. TCRdb fed the 5' RACE reads into MiXCR, producing one record per CDR3 protein. The table shows 420,000 or so distinct CDR3 sequences, with less than 20% occurring only once. Trimming took off 10 bases at V and 12 bases at J, with 22 bases between the two ends. Germline CDR1 ENHRY, CDR2 SYGVKD. This CDR3 is built from 13 residues. The clonotype originates from a man aged 50-59 years in good health. V gene TRBV10-3 combines with J gene TRBJ2-1, with a tentative D call TRBD1 (5 bases). Sequenced input: naive T cells sorted from blood. The DNA of the CDR3 is TGTGCCACCTTGACAGATTCGCTGGTCGGGCAGTTCTTC. Protein product: CATLTDSLVGQFF.